This T cell receptor beta chain was found in a study of blood T cell repertoires in COVID-19. Overall study: Acute and convalescent COVID-19 specimens originated in the United States, Italy and Spain.

In its sample, this clone was seen once. How the authors handled the data: Reference gene primer amplification yielded estimated nucleated cell counts. Only in-frame clones appear in the TCRdb table, and some are missing; sequencing was by immunoSEQ multiplex PCR. The D gene and trimming were derived from the DNA, and the V and J assignments and clone size from that table. The sample comprises roughly 380,000 clones, about four fifths of which are singletons, and 1.1% rests with the top ten. This receptor was identified in a human donor with acute or convalescent COVID-19. The donor label of this sample is uncertain. Material for sequencing was peripheral blood.

CDR3 bases: TGTGCCAGCAGCTTAGTTTCGGGGGGCATACGATCTGAGCAGTTCTTC. This encodes CASSLVSGGIRSEQFF. The V gene is TRBV11-2, the J gene TRBJ2-1; tentative D call: TRBD2 (7 bases). CDR1 and CDR2 (germline): SGHAT, FQNNGV. The CDR3 consists of 16 residues. The germline V and J ends were trimmed by 1 base and 9 bases, with 19 bases remaining between them.